These T cell receptor beta chains were read from a single sample in a study of beta chain features in type 1 diabetes. Data came from immunoSEQ multiplex PCR; TCRdb stores just in-frame clones and leaves some out. The table shows more than 250,000 clones, with around an eighth occurring only once. Sequencing used naive CD4+ T cells from blood. These TCRs come from a young man with type 1 diabetes. The CDR3 runs from the conserved cysteine through the conserved F or W. Each record gives: CDR3 protein, CDR3 DNA, clone size, D gene, V gene, J gene. The D gene is left open where the match is weak. Clone sizes are given selectively: once, few, many, or a class where the clone is expanded.

CDR3aa: CASSPEVSYEQYF; CDR3nt: TGTGCCAGCAGCCCGGAGGTGTCCTACGAGCAGTACTTC; abundance: NA; d_gene: NA; v_gene: TRBV7-9; j_gene: TRBJ2-7
CDR3aa: CASSLSGGPDTQYF; CDR3nt: TGCGCCAGCAGCTTGTCGGGGGGCCCAGATACGCAGTATTTT; abundance: NA; d_gene: NA; v_gene: TRBV5-1; j_gene: TRBJ2-3
CDR3aa: CASSALPSSYNEQFF; CDR3nt: TGTGCCAGTAGTGCCCTTCCGAGCTCCTACAATGAGCAGTTCTTC; abundance: few; d_gene: NA; v_gene: TRBV19; j_gene: TRBJ2-1
CDR3aa: CASSLAWGELYEQYF; CDR3nt: TGTGCCAGCAGCTTGGCCTGGGGAGAGCTCTACGAGCAGTACTTC; abundance: NA; d_gene: NA; v_gene: TRBV5-8; j_gene: TRBJ2-7
CDR3aa: CASSKNGLAVSSYNEQFF; CDR3nt: TGTGCCAGCAGCAAGAACGGACTAGCGGTAAGCTCCTACAATGAGCAGTTCTTC; abundance: NA; d_gene: TRBD2; v_gene: TRBV5-4; j_gene: TRBJ2-1
CDR3aa: CASSSSGTNMEQYF; CDR3nt: TGTGCCAGCAGCTCCTCCGGGACAAATATGGAGCAGTACTTC; abundance: few; d_gene: NA; v_gene: TRBV7-9; j_gene: TRBJ2-7
CDR3aa: CGVGRGRETQYF; CDR3nt: TGTGGGGTCGGGAGGGGAAGGGAGACCCAGTACTTC; abundance: NA; d_gene: TRBD2; v_gene: TRBV28; j_gene: TRBJ2-5
CDR3aa: CASSLWTAAGYTF; CDR3nt: TGTGCCAGCAGTCTCTGGACAGCAGCCGGGTACACCTTC; abundance: few; d_gene: NA; v_gene: TRBV6-5; j_gene: TRBJ1-2
CDR3aa: CASSYLGLAGVPTGELFF; CDR3nt: TGTGCCAGCAGCTACCTCGGGCTAGCGGGAGTCCCCACCGGGGAGCTGTTTTTT; abundance: few; d_gene: TRBD2; v_gene: TRBV7-3; j_gene: TRBJ2-2
CDR3aa: CSVLRDRGGYEQYF; CDR3nt: TGCAGCGTTCTCCGGGACAGGGGCGGCTACGAGCAGTACTTC; abundance: NA; d_gene: TRBD1; v_gene: TRBV29-1; j_gene: TRBJ2-7
CDR3aa: CSVARLAGVEDTQYF; CDR3nt: TGCAGCGTAGCAAGACTAGCGGGAGTTGAAGATACGCAGTATTTT; abundance: few; d_gene: TRBD2; v_gene: TRBV29-1; j_gene: TRBJ2-3
CDR3aa: CASSQPRQGADTQYF; CDR3nt: TGCGCCAGCAGCCAACCCCGACAGGGGGCAGATACGCAGTATTTT; abundance: few; d_gene: TRBD1; v_gene: TRBV4-1; j_gene: TRBJ2-3
CDR3aa: CASSATGNTGELFF; CDR3nt: TGTGCCAGCAGTGCGACAGGAAACACCGGGGAGCTGTTTTTT; abundance: few; d_gene: NA; v_gene: TRBV25-1; j_gene: TRBJ2-2
CDR3aa: CASSLDSLYYGYTF; CDR3nt: TGTGCCAGCAGTCTGGACAGCCTATATTATGGCTACACCTTC; abundance: NA; d_gene: NA; v_gene: TRBV4-2; j_gene: TRBJ1-2
CDR3aa: CAVEVHGAFF; CDR3nt: TGTGCCGTGGAGGTTCATGGGGCTTTCTTT; abundance: NA; d_gene: NA; v_gene: TRBV30; j_gene: TRBJ1-1
CDR3aa: CATSTPGVGQGDYTF; CDR3nt: TGTGCCACCAGCACCCCGGGGGTGGGACAGGGTGACTACACCTTC; abundance: NA; d_gene: TRBD1; v_gene: TRBV15; j_gene: TRBJ1-2
CDR3aa: CASSIAGQGTYEQYF; CDR3nt: TGTGCCAGTAGTATTGCGGGACAGGGGACCTACGAGCAGTACTTC; abundance: NA; d_gene: TRBD1; v_gene: TRBV19; j_gene: TRBJ2-7
CDR3aa: CASSDYLNTEAFF; CDR3nt: TGTGCCAGCAGTGACTACTTGAACACTGAAGCTTTCTTT; abundance: NA; d_gene: NA; v_gene: TRBV25-1; j_gene: TRBJ1-1
CDR3aa: CASRKNMNTEAFF; CDR3nt: TGTGCCAGCAGAAAAAACATGAACACTGAAGCTTTCTTT; abundance: few; d_gene: NA; v_gene: TRBV25-1; j_gene: TRBJ1-1
CDR3aa: CASSLRGASGANVLTF; CDR3nt: TGTGCCAGCAGCTTGCGGGGTGCCTCTGGGGCCAACGTCCTGACTTTC; abundance: few; d_gene: NA; v_gene: TRBV7-2; j_gene: TRBJ2-6
CDR3aa: CSVVVGLNQPQHF; CDR3nt: TGCAGCGTTGTAGTGGGGCTTAATCAGCCCCAGCATTTT; abundance: NA; d_gene: NA; v_gene: TRBV29-1; j_gene: TRBJ1-5
CDR3aa: CAWSRPSSSAASYEQYF; CDR3nt: TGTGCCTGGAGCCGACCCAGCTCTAGCGCGGCCTCCTACGAGCAGTACTTC; abundance: NA; d_gene: NA; v_gene: TRBV30; j_gene: TRBJ2-7
CDR3aa: CASSLDFSGIGIQYF; CDR3nt: TGTGCCAGCAGCTTAGATTTTAGCGGGATTGGCATTCAGTACTTC; abundance: NA; d_gene: TRBD2; v_gene: TRBV7-2; j_gene: TRBJ2-4
CDR3aa: CASSLRAGATDTQYF; CDR3nt: TGTGCCAGCAGCTTACGGGCAGGGGCAACAGATACGCAGTATTTT; abundance: NA; d_gene: NA; v_gene: TRBV7-3; j_gene: TRBJ2-3
CDR3aa: CASSEIGDRGYTF; CDR3nt: TGTGCCAGCAGTGAGATTGGAGACCGGGGCTACACCTTC; abundance: few; d_gene: NA; v_gene: TRBV25-1; j_gene: TRBJ1-2
CDR3aa: CASSQDRGKGTQYF; CDR3nt: TGCGCCAGCAGCCAAGATCGGGGTAAAGGAACGCAGTATTTT; abundance: NA; d_gene: NA; v_gene: TRBV4-1; j_gene: TRBJ2-3
CDR3aa: CASSLAGRLESYEQYF; CDR3nt: TGTGCCAGCAGTTTAGCGGGCCGTCTGGAATCCTACGAGCAGTACTTC; abundance: few; d_gene: NA; v_gene: TRBV28; j_gene: TRBJ2-7
CDR3aa: CASSEEPGTHYGYTF; CDR3nt: TGTGCCAGCAGTGAAGAGCCAGGTACCCACTATGGCTACACCTTC; abundance: NA; d_gene: NA; v_gene: TRBV2; j_gene: TRBJ1-2
CDR3aa: CASSSITYNEQFF; CDR3nt: TGTGCCAGCAGCTCTATTACCTACAATGAGCAGTTCTTC; abundance: few; d_gene: NA; v_gene: TRBV11-2; j_gene: TRBJ2-1
CDR3aa: CASQAGGKAGELFF; CDR3nt: TGTGCCAGCCAAGCGGGAGGGAAGGCCGGGGAGCTGTTTTTT; abundance: NA; d_gene: TRBD2; v_gene: TRBV19; j_gene: TRBJ2-2
CDR3aa: CASSSGGSTDTQYF; CDR3nt: TGTGCCAGCAGTTCAGGCGGGAGCACAGATACGCAGTATTTT; abundance: few; d_gene: NA; v_gene: TRBV28; j_gene: TRBJ2-3
CDR3aa: CASSPLAGGPGNIQYF; CDR3nt: TGTGCCAGCAGCCCACTAGCGGGAGGGCCTGGAAACATTCAGTACTTC; abundance: NA; d_gene: TRBD2; v_gene: TRBV4-2; j_gene: TRBJ2-4
CDR3aa: CASSPRNYGYTF; CDR3nt: TGTGCCAGCAGCCCGCGGAACTATGGCTACACCTTC; abundance: NA; d_gene: NA; v_gene: TRBV5-6; j_gene: TRBJ1-2
CDR3aa: CASSLGRGLAFAGGYEQYF; CDR3nt: TGTGCCAGCAGCTTAGGGAGGGGACTAGCGTTTGCGGGGGGTTACGAGCAGTACTTC; abundance: few; d_gene: TRBD2; v_gene: TRBV7-8; j_gene: TRBJ2-7
CDR3aa: CASRTTGANYEQYF; CDR3nt: TGTGCCAGCCGGACGACAGGGGCGAACTACGAGCAGTACTTC; abundance: NA; d_gene: TRBD1; v_gene: TRBV2; j_gene: TRBJ2-7
CDR3aa: CASSVEASGIGEQYF; CDR3nt: TGTGCCAGCAGCGTAGAGGCTAGCGGGATTGGAGAGCAGTACTTC; abundance: NA; d_gene: TRBD2; v_gene: TRBV9; j_gene: TRBJ2-7
CDR3aa: CASSFSLAGEETQYF; CDR3nt: TGTGCCAGCAGCTTTTCGCTAGCGGGAGAAGAGACCCAGTACTTC; abundance: few; d_gene: TRBD2; v_gene: TRBV7-9; j_gene: TRBJ2-5
CDR3aa: CASSLAGTGAGGQFF; CDR3nt: TGCGCCAGCAGCTTGGCCGGGACTGGGGCAGGGGGGCAGTTCTTC; abundance: few; d_gene: NA; v_gene: TRBV5-1; j_gene: TRBJ2-1
CDR3aa: CASSLQGTETQYF; CDR3nt: TGTGCCAGCAGCTTACAGGGTACAGAGACCCAGTACTTC; abundance: NA; d_gene: NA; v_gene: TRBV7-9; j_gene: TRBJ2-5
CDR3aa: CASTPWRDGYGYTF; CDR3nt: TGTGCCAGCACCCCATGGCGGGACGGCTATGGCTACACCTTC; abundance: few; d_gene: NA; v_gene: TRBV28; j_gene: TRBJ1-2
CDR3aa: CASSLREKLFF; CDR3nt: TGTGCCAGCAGCCTGCGGGAAAAACTGTTTTTT; abundance: NA; d_gene: NA; v_gene: TRBV28; j_gene: TRBJ1-4
CDR3aa: CASSLIPGQVPGLPYNEQFF; CDR3nt: TGTGCCAGCAGCTTAATTCCGGGACAAGTACCGGGACTACCATACAATGAGCAGTTCTTC; abundance: NA; d_gene: NA; v_gene: TRBV7-3; j_gene: TRBJ2-1
CDR3aa: CSVERGRGEKLFF; CDR3nt: TGCAGCGTCGAGAGGGGGCGAGGAGAAAAACTGTTTTTT; abundance: NA; d_gene: TRBD1; v_gene: TRBV29-1; j_gene: TRBJ1-4
CDR3aa: CASSWASYEQYF; CDR3nt: TGTGCCAGCAGTTGGGCCAGCTACGAGCAGTACTTC; abundance: NA; d_gene: NA; v_gene: TRBV28; j_gene: TRBJ2-7
CDR3aa: CASLGQGTSYEQYF; CDR3nt: TGTGCCAGCCTGGGACAGGGGACTTCCTACGAGCAGTACTTC; abundance: NA; d_gene: TRBD1; v_gene: TRBV2; j_gene: TRBJ2-7
CDR3aa: CASSPQDRGINIQYF; CDR3nt: TGTGCCAGCTCACCCCAGGACAGGGGAATCAACATTCAGTACTTC; abundance: NA; d_gene: TRBD1; v_gene: TRBV18; j_gene: TRBJ2-4
CDR3aa: CASSLTPQGVSGANVLTF; CDR3nt: TGCGCCAGCAGCTTGACCCCACAGGGCGTCTCTGGGGCCAACGTCCTGACTTTC; abundance: NA; d_gene: NA; v_gene: TRBV5-1; j_gene: TRBJ2-6
CDR3aa: CASSGDWRGEQYF; CDR3nt: TGTGCCAGCTCGGGGGACTGGAGGGGCGAGCAGTACTTC; abundance: NA; d_gene: NA; v_gene: TRBV18; j_gene: TRBJ2-7
CDR3aa: CASSMAAQTNYGYTF; CDR3nt: TGTGCCAGTAGTATGGCGGCTCAGACTAACTATGGCTACACCTTC; abundance: NA; d_gene: NA; v_gene: TRBV19; j_gene: TRBJ1-2
CDR3aa: CASSSPTGGNTEAFF; CDR3nt: TGTGCCAGCAGTTCCCCGACAGGGGGGAACACTGAAGCTTTCTTT; abundance: few; d_gene: TRBD1; v_gene: TRBV28; j_gene: TRBJ1-1
CDR3aa: CASSVGALSSYEQYF; CDR3nt: TGTGCCAGCAGCGTAGGGGCGCTGAGCTCCTACGAGCAGTACTTC; abundance: few; d_gene: NA; v_gene: TRBV9; j_gene: TRBJ2-7
CDR3aa: CASSPGGGNQETQYF; CDR3nt: TGTGCCAGCAGCCCTGGGGGAGGGAATCAAGAGACCCAGTACTTC; abundance: NA; d_gene: TRBD2; v_gene: TRBV9; j_gene: TRBJ2-5
CDR3aa: CASSLSGGTEQETQYF; CDR3nt: TGCGCCAGCAGCTTGTCGGGCGGGACAGAACAAGAGACCCAGTACTTC; abundance: NA; d_gene: NA; v_gene: TRBV5-1; j_gene: TRBJ2-5
CDR3aa: CSVTGLAGTYEQYF; CDR3nt: TGCAGCGTTACCGGACTAGCGGGAACCTACGAGCAGTACTTC; abundance: NA; d_gene: TRBD2; v_gene: TRBV29-1; j_gene: TRBJ2-7
CDR3aa: CASPVPGRENTEAFF; CDR3nt: TGTGCCAGCCCCGTACCAGGGCGGGAGAACACTGAAGCTTTCTTT; abundance: few; d_gene: NA; v_gene: TRBV28; j_gene: TRBJ1-1
CDR3aa: CASGTIRSGNEQFF; CDR3nt: TGTGCCAGTGGTACAATCAGGTCCGGCAATGAGCAGTTCTTC; abundance: NA; d_gene: NA; v_gene: TRBV27; j_gene: TRBJ2-1
CDR3aa: CASSQGWASGFQETQYF; CDR3nt: TGCGCCAGCAGCCAAGGATGGGCTAGCGGATTCCAAGAGACCCAGTACTTC; abundance: NA; d_gene: TRBD2; v_gene: TRBV4-3; j_gene: TRBJ2-5
CDR3aa: CASSLTENNEQFF; CDR3nt: TGTGCCAGCTCCCTTACAGAAAACAATGAGCAGTTCTTC; abundance: NA; d_gene: NA; v_gene: TRBV18; j_gene: TRBJ2-1
CDR3aa: CASRESQGRTEAFF; CDR3nt: TGTGCCAGCAGAGAATCCCAGGGAAGGACTGAAGCTTTCTTT; abundance: few; d_gene: NA; v_gene: TRBV2; j_gene: TRBJ1-1
CDR3aa: CASSHGWRDSNQETQYF; CDR3nt: TGTGCCAGCAGCCACGGCTGGCGGGACTCTAACCAAGAGACCCAGTACTTC; abundance: few; d_gene: NA; v_gene: TRBV4-2; j_gene: TRBJ2-5